Described below is a single TCR beta chain sequence and its context. Its antigen is unknown. The germline CDR1 and CDR2 sequences are SNHLY and FYNNEI. V gave up 4 bases and J gave up 5 bases, with 14 bases separating them. This CDR3 spans 15 amino acids. By quantitative 5'-RACE with molecular barcodes, the TCR beta libraries were made. One entry per CDR3 protein results from TCRdb running MiXCR on the 5' RACE reads. The sample consists of about 340,000 distinct CDR3 sequences, about 15% of them appearing once. The data originate from a study of CD8 T cells in ankylosing spondylitis. Study conclusions and caveats: Disease-linked clones bore a CD8+ phenotype and were relatively rare in peripheral blood. Clones tied to disease were said to be significantly enriched in matched ankylosing spondylitis synovial fluid.

The TCR sequence derives from a male donor with ankylosing spondylitis or in good health (not recorded which). The chain uses TRBV2 and TRBJ2-2; no clear D gene. The specimen sequenced was blood, either unsorted or a sorted T cell fraction (not recorded which). CDR3 residues: CASSALSVRTGELFF. DNA of the CDR3: TGTGCCAGCAGTGCTTTATCCGTAAGGACCGGGGAGCTGTTTTTT.